The clone carrying this TCR beta chain has ten or more counts. This sample is drawn from a study of T-cell reconstitution after alpha-beta-depleted transplantation in children. The CDR3 runs 17 residues. The trim removed 5 bases at V and 0 bases at J, leaving 8 bases unmatched. Unique molecular identifiers were incorporated during preparation of the TCRbeta library. TCRdb independently ran MiXCR on the PCR reads; one entry per CDR3 protein. This table has about 340,000 distinct CDR3 sequences, about an eighth appearing once. This chain uses TRBV12-3 or TRBV12-4 with TRBJ1-4, with TRBD1 matching over 8 bases. The TCR comes from a human donor who donated a stem cell graft to a child with Fanconi anemia. Sequences were derived from PBMCs, sampled from the stem cell graft. CDR3 in DNA: TGTGCCAGCAGTCCCAGAGCGGGACAGGCAACTAATGAAAAACTGTTTTTT. It translates to CASSPRAGQATNEKLFF.